Listed below are T cell receptor beta chains from one sample, sequenced in a study of post-analysis software for immune sequencing data. TCRdb analysed the PCR reads with MiXCR anew, one entry per CDR3 protein. The sample lists 380,000 or so distinct CDR3 sequences; roughly 35% were seen once. Sequencing was performed on blood. The receptors shown here come from a girl aged 10-17 years with multiple sclerosis. CDR3s include the opening cysteine and the closing phenylalanine or tryptophan. The D gene is left open where the match is weak. Size values are once, few and many counts, or a class for expanded clones, and some rows have none.

>TRBJ1-2|TRBV29-1|TRBD1|NA
CSVPDRANYGYTF
TGCAGCGTTCCGGACAGGGCCAACTATGGCTACACCTTC
>TRBJ2-5|TRBV11-2|NA|few
CASSARLVQETQYF
TGTGCCAGCAGCGCCAGACTAGTCCAAGAGACCCAGTACTTC
>TRBJ2-1|TRBV14|NA|NA
CASSFRDYEQFF
TGTGCCAGCAGCTTCAGGGATTATGAGCAGTTCTTC
>TRBJ1-2|TRBV5-5|NA|many
CASSTWDYGYTF
TGTGCCAGCAGCACCTGGGACTATGGCTACACCTTC
>TRBJ1-6|TRBV12-3/TRBV12-4|NA|NA
CASSFDNSPLHF
TGTGCCAGCAGTTTTGATAATTCACCCCTCCACTTT
>TRBJ2-5|TRBV2|NA|NA
CASSWRDTETQYF
TGTGCCAGCAGCTGGAGGGATACTGAGACCCAGTACTTC
>TRBJ2-7|TRBV12-3/TRBV12-4|TRBD1|few
CASARQQGFYEQYF
TGTGCCAGCGCCCGGCAACAGGGGTTCTACGAGCAGTACTTC
>TRBJ1-2|TRBV7-9|NA|NA
CASSSQAVGLYGYTF
TGTGCCAGCAGCTCGCAGGCCGTCGGCCTCTATGGCTACACCTTC
>TRBJ2-1|TRBV7-2|TRBD2|few
CASSSSGGARNEQFF
TGTGCCAGCAGCTCTAGCGGGGGGGCACGGAATGAGCAGTTCTTC
>TRBJ2-1|TRBV13|NA|few
CASSSDSHYNEQFF
TGTGCCAGCAGCTCCGACTCCCACTACAATGAGCAGTTCTTC
>TRBJ1-2|TRBV5-1|NA|few
CASSLADGAYGYTF
TGCGCCAGCAGCTTGGCGGACGGGGCTTATGGCTACACCTTC
>TRBJ2-1|TRBV7-2|TRBD2|NA
CASSPPAGGQNEQFF
TGTGCCAGCAGCCCCCCAGCGGGGGGCCAGAATGAGCAGTTCTTC
>TRBJ1-5|TRBV7-9|NA|NA
CASSAGHWDQPQHF
TGTGCCAGCAGCGCGGGTCATTGGGATCAGCCCCAGCATTTT
>TRBJ1-5|TRBV10-3|NA|NA
CAISESGKGQDSNQPQHF
TGTGCCATCAGTGAGTCAGGAAAGGGGCAGGATAGCAATCAGCCCCAGCATTTT
>TRBJ1-2|TRBV7-9|TRBD1|NA
CASSPEGQGPNYGYTF
TGTGCCAGCAGCCCCGAGGGACAGGGCCCTAACTATGGCTACACCTTC
>TRBJ2-5|TRBV5-1|NA|NA
CASSSDTRVTQYF
TGCGCCAGCAGCTCGGATACACGTGTGACCCAGTACTTC
>TRBJ2-3|TRBV18|NA|NA
CASSPHKTPGDTQYF
TGTGCCAGCTCACCACACAAAACGCCAGGGGATACGCAGTATTTT
>TRBJ2-3|TRBV7-2|TRBD2|few
CASSFSTSGGSDTQYF
TGTGCCAGCAGCTTTTCCACTAGCGGGGGATCAGATACGCAGTATTTT
>TRBJ2-5|TRBV6-6|TRBD1|few
CASSPTGLGETQYF
TGTGCCAGCAGTCCGACAGGGTTGGGGGAGACCCAGTACTTC
>TRBJ1-1|TRBV6-5|TRBD1|NA
CASSYDRGRQTEAFF
TGTGCCAGCAGTTACGACAGGGGAAGGCAGACTGAAGCTTTCTTT
>TRBJ1-5|TRBV6-6|TRBD1|NA
CASSPGGTDQPQHF
TGTGCCAGCAGCCCCGGGGGGACAGACCAGCCCCAGCATTTT
>TRBJ2-1|TRBV6-2/TRBV6-3|NA|few
CASSYAHAGADNEQFF
TGTGCCAGCAGTTACGCCCATGCGGGGGCCGACAATGAGCAGTTCTTC
>TRBJ1-1|TRBV30|NA|NA
CAWRGWKEVAEAFF
TGTGCCTGGAGGGGATGGAAGGAGGTGGCTGAAGCTTTCTTT
>TRBJ1-2|TRBV20-1|NA|NA
CSAGCLGEINYDYTF
TGCAGTGCTGGGTGTTTGGGGGAAATCAACTATGACTACACCTTC
>TRBJ2-5|TRBV6-5|NA|NA
CASSNRGPGGTQYF
TGTGCCAGCAGCAACCGGGGGCCTGGAGGGACCCAGTACTTC